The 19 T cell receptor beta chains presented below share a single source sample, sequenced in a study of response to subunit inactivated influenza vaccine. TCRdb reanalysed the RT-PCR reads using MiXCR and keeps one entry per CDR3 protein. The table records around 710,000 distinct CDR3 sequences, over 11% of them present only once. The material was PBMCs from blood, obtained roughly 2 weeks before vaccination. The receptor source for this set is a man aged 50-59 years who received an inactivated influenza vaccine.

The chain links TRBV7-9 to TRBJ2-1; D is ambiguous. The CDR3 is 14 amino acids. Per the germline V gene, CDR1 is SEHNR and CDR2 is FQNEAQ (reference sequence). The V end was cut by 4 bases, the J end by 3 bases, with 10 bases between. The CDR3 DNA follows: TGTGCCAGCAGCTCCCCCTATAACTACAATGAGCAGTTCTTC. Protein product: CASSSPYNYNEQFF.

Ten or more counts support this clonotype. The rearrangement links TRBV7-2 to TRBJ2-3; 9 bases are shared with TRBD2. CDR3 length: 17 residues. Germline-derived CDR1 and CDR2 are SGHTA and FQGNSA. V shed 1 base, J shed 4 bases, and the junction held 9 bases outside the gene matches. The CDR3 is CASSLVGRPSGADTQYF. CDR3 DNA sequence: TGTGCCAGCAGCTTAGTCGGGAGGCCTAGCGGGGCAGATACGCAGTATTTT.

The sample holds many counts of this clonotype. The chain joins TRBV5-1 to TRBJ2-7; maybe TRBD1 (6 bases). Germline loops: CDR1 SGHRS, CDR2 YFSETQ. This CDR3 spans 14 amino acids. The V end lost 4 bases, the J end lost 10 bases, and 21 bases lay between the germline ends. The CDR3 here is CASSHDGGGGGQYF. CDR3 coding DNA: TGCGCCAGCAGCCATGACGGAGGTGGGGGCGGCCAGTACTTC. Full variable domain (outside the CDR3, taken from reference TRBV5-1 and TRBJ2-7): KAGVTQTPRYLIKTRGQQVTLSCSPISGHRSVSWYQQTPGQGLQFLFEYFSETQRNKGNFPGRFSGRQFSNSRSEMNVSTLELGDSALYLCASSHDGGGGGQYFGPGTRLTVT.

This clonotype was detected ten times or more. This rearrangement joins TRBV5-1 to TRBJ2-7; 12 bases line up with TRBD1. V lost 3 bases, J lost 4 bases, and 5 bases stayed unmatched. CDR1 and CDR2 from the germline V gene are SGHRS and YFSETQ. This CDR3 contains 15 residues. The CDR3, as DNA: TGCGCCAGCAGCTCGGGACAGGGGGCCGGTTACGAGCAGTACTTC. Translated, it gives CASSSGQGAGYEQYF.

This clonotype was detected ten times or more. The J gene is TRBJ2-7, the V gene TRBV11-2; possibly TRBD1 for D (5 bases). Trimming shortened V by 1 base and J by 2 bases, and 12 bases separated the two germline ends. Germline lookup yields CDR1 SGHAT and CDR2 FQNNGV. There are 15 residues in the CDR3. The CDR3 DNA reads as TGTGCCAGCAGCTTAGTCTCTAGGGGAACCTACGAGCAGTACTTC. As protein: CASSLVSRGTYEQYF. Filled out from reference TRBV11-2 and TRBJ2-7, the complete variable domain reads EAGVAQSPRYKIIEKRQSVAFWCNPISGHATLYWYQQILGQGPKLLIQFQNNGVVDDSQLPKDRFSAERLKGVDSTLKIQPAKLEDSAVYLCASSLVSRGTYEQYFGPGTRLTVT.

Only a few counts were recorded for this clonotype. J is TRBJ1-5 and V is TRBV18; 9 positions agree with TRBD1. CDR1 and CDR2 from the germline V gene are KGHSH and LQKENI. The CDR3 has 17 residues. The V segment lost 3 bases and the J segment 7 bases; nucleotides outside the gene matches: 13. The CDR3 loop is CASSPGSQGAVRQPQHF. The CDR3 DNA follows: TGTGCCAGCTCACCGGGATCACAGGGGGCAGTTAGGCAGCCCCAGCATTTT. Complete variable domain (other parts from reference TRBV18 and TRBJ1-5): NAGVMQNPRHLVRRRGQEARLRCSPMKGHSHVYWYRQLPEEGLKFMVYLQKENIIDESGMPKERFSAEFPKEGPSILRIQQVVRGDSAAYFCASSPGSQGAVRQPQHFGDGTRLSIL.

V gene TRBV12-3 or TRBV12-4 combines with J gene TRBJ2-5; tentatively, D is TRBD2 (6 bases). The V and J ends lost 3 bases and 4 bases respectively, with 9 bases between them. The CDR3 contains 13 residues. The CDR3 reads CASSLGEAETQYF. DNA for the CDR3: TGTGCCAGCAGTTTGGGGGAGGCAGAGACCCAGTACTTC.

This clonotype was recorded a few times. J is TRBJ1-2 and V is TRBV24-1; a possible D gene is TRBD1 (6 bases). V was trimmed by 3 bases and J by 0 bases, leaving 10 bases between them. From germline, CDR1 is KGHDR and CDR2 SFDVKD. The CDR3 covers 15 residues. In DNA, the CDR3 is TGTGCCACCAGTGATGGACAGCCAGCTAACTATGGCTACACCTTC. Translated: CATSDGQPANYGYTF.

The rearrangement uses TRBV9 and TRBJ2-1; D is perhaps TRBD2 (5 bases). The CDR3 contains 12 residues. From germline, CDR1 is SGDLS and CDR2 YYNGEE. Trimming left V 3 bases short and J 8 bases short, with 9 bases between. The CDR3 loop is CASSGASYEQFF. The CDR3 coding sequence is TGTGCCAGCAGCGGGGCTAGCTATGAGCAGTTCTTC.

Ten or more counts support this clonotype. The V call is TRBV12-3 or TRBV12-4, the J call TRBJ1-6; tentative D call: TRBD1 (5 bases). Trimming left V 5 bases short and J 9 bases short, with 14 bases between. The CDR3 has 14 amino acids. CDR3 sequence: CASSPGVGASPLHF. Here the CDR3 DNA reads TGTGCCAGCAGTCCTGGGGTCGGGGCTTCACCCCTCCACTTT.

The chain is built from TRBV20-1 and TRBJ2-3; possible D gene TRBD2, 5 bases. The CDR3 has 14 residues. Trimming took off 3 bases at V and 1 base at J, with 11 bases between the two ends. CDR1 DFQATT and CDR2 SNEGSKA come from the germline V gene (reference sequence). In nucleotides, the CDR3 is TGCAGTGCTAGTAGTAGCGCTGGCACAGATACGCAGTATTTT. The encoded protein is CSASSSAGTDTQYF.

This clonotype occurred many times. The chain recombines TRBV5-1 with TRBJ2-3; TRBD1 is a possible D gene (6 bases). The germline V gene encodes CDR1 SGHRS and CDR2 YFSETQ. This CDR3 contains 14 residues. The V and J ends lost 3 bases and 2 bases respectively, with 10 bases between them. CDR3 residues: CASSWTEPTDTQYF. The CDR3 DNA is TGCGCCAGCAGCTGGACAGAGCCCACAGATACGCAGTATTTT.

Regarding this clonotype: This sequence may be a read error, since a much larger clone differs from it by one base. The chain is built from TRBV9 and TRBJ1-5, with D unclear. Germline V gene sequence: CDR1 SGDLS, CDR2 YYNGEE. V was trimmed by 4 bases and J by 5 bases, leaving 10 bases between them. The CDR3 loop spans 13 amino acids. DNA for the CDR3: TGTGCCAGCAGCTCCGACGGGGATCAGCCCCAGCATTTT. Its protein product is CASSSDGDQPQHF.

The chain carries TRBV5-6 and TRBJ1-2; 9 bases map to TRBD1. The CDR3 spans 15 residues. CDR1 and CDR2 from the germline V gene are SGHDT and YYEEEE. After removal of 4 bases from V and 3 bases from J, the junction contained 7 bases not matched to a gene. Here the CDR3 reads CASSKGTGIYYGYTF. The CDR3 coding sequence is TGTGCCAGCAGCAAAGGGACAGGGATATACTATGGCTACACCTTC.

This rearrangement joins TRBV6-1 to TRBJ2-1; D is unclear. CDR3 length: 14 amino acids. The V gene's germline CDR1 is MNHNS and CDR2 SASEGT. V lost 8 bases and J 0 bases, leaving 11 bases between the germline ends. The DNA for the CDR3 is TGTGCCAGCGAAAGGATATTCTCCTACAATGAGCAGTTCTTC. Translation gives CASERIFSYNEQFF.

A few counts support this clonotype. CDR3 nucleotide sequence: TGCAGTGCTAGACTGGCAGCCCGGACAGGGGAGACCCAGTACTTC. Amino acids: CSARLAARTGETQYF. The chain combines TRBV20-1 with TRBJ2-5; 8 bases align to TRBD1. CDR1 and CDR2 from the germline V gene are DFQATT and SNEGSKA (reference sequence). CDR3 size: 15 residues. Trimming took 2 bases from V and 5 from J; bases not matched to a gene: 10.

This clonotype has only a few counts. For the CDR3, the DNA is TGCGCCAGCAGCTTGGACGGAATATACACCGGGGAGCTGTTTTTT. It is translated as CASSLDGIYTGELFF. The genes are TRBV5-1 and TRBJ2-2; D is ambiguous. Germline V gene data show CDR1 as SGHRS and CDR2 as YFSETQ. CDR3 length: 15 residues. V dropped 0 bases and J dropped 3 bases, with 9 bases sitting between them.

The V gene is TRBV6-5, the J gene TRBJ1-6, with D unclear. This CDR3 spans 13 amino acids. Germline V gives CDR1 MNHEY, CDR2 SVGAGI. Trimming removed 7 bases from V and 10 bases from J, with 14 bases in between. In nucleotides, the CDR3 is TGTGCCAGCACTTTACGGGTAGAATCACCCCTCCACTTT. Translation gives CASTLRVESPLHF.

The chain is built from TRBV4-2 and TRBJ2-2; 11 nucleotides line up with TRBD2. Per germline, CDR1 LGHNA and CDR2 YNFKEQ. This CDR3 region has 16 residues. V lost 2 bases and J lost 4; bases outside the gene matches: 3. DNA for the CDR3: TGTGCCAGCAGCCAACCCGGGACTAGCGGCACCGGGGAGCTGTTTTTT. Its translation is CASSQPGTSGTGELFF.